A selection of T cell receptor beta chains follows, all from one sample in a study of OX40 agonist ivuxolimab in advanced cancers. Using immunoSEQ multiplex PCR, the repertoire was profiled, and TCRdb retains in-frame clones only, with some absent. Among more than 60,000 clones, approximately 90% were seen once, and the ten largest hold around 1.2%. The source was CD4+ or CD8+ T cells sorted from blood, collected in a trial of the OX40 agonist ivuxolimab. These receptors were collected from an adult with an advanced solid tumor such as melanoma, head and neck, liver or kidney cancer. Each CDR3 is given with its conserved first and last residue. A D gene is named only where the DNA matches it firmly. Clone size appears in some rows only: once, few, many, or a class for an expanded clone.

D gene: -; clone size: -; V gene: TRBV11-3; J gene: TRBJ2-1; CDR3 protein: CASSLGWTADNEQFF; CDR3 DNA: TGTGCCAGCAGCCTAGGGTGGACGGCCGACAATGAGCAGTTCTTC
D gene: -; clone size: few; V gene: TRBV7-9; J gene: TRBJ2-7; CDR3 protein: CASSAGGRVYEQYF; CDR3 DNA: TGTGCCAGCAGCGCTGGGGGGCGCGTCTACGAGCAGTACTTC
D gene: TRBD1; clone size: -; V gene: TRBV6-5; J gene: TRBJ1-1; CDR3 protein: CASSYWSDRGEAFF; CDR3 DNA: TGTGCCAGCAGTTACTGGTCGGACAGGGGCGAAGCTTTCTTT
D gene: TRBD1; clone size: -; V gene: TRBV7-6; J gene: TRBJ1-6; CDR3 protein: CASSPGTGTVNSPLHF; CDR3 DNA: TGTGCCAGCAGCCCTGGGACAGGGACAGTGAATTCACCCCTCCACTTT
D gene: -; clone size: -; V gene: TRBV18; J gene: TRBJ1-2; CDR3 protein: CASSLPGIGGYTF; CDR3 DNA: TGTGCCAGCTCACTGCCCGGAATCGGCGGCTACACCTTC
D gene: TRBD1; clone size: -; V gene: TRBV15; J gene: TRBJ1-2; CDR3 protein: CATSRGTRGQGVGYGYTF; CDR3 DNA: TGTGCCACCAGCAGAGGGACGAGGGGACAGGGGGTAGGGTATGGCTACACCTTC
D gene: -; clone size: -; V gene: TRBV6-1; J gene: TRBJ2-3; CDR3 protein: CASSRATQGDTQYF; CDR3 DNA: TGTGCCAGTAGCCGAGCGACTCAGGGAGATACGCAGTATTTT
D gene: TRBD1; clone size: -; V gene: TRBV19; J gene: TRBJ1-2; CDR3 protein: CASRKTGVIDGYTF; CDR3 DNA: TGTGCCAGTAGAAAGACAGGGGTCATCGATGGCTACACCTTC
D gene: -; clone size: few; V gene: TRBV14; J gene: TRBJ1-2; CDR3 protein: CASSQANANYGYTF; CDR3 DNA: TGTGCCAGCAGCCAGGCAAATGCTAACTATGGCTACACCTTC
D gene: TRBD1; clone size: -; V gene: TRBV2; J gene: TRBJ2-2; CDR3 protein: CASKRQGIVPGELFF; CDR3 DNA: TGTGCCAGCAAGCGACAGGGCATTGTACCCGGGGAGCTGTTTTTT
D gene: -; clone size: -; V gene: TRBV21-1; J gene: TRBJ1-5; CDR3 protein: CASSKGGDRGSQPQHF; CDR3 DNA: TGTGCCAGCAGCAAAGGAGGGGACAGGGGGAGTCAGCCCCAGCATTTT
D gene: -; clone size: -; V gene: TRBV5-1; J gene: TRBJ2-1; CDR3 protein: CASGGSLNNEQFF; CDR3 DNA: TGCGCCAGCGGGGGCTCTTTGAACAATGAGCAGTTCTTC
D gene: TRBD2; clone size: -; V gene: TRBV2; J gene: TRBJ2-1; CDR3 protein: CASSFSPTSGAFNEQFF; CDR3 DNA: TGTGCCAGCAGTTTTTCCCCTACTAGCGGGGCCTTCAATGAGCAGTTCTTC
D gene: TRBD1; clone size: -; V gene: TRBV7-3; J gene: TRBJ1-6; CDR3 protein: CASSSTGENSPLHF; CDR3 DNA: TGTGCCAGCAGCTCTACAGGGGAGAATTCACCCCTCCACTTT
D gene: TRBD1; clone size: -; V gene: TRBV9; J gene: TRBJ1-4; CDR3 protein: CASRTGMATNEKLFF; CDR3 DNA: TGTGCCAGCAGGACAGGGATGGCAACTAATGAAAAACTGTTTTTT
D gene: TRBD2; clone size: -; V gene: TRBV9; J gene: TRBJ2-3; CDR3 protein: CASSVDFGGTDTQYF; CDR3 DNA: TGTGCCAGCAGCGTAGATTTCGGGGGGACAGATACGCAGTATTTT
D gene: -; clone size: -; V gene: TRBV7-2; J gene: TRBJ1-1; CDR3 protein: CASSLVAGAGTTEAFF; CDR3 DNA: TGTGCCAGCAGCTTAGTGGCAGGTGCGGGCACCACTGAAGCTTTCTTT
D gene: TRBD1; clone size: -; V gene: TRBV7-2; J gene: TRBJ2-2; CDR3 protein: CASRYRDRGLGGELFF; CDR3 DNA: TGTGCCAGCCGCTACCGGGACAGGGGGTTAGGCGGGGAGCTGTTTTTT
D gene: -; clone size: -; V gene: TRBV5-1; J gene: TRBJ1-1; CDR3 protein: CASSLLLGVGNTEAFF; CDR3 DNA: TGCGCCAGCAGCCTGCTTCTAGGGGTGGGGAACACTGAAGCTTTCTTT
D gene: -; clone size: -; V gene: TRBV6-1; J gene: TRBJ1-2; CDR3 protein: CASSEGSREAVVYGYTF; CDR3 DNA: TGTGCCAGCAGTGAGGGTTCCAGGGAGGCTGTTGTCTATGGCTACACCTTC
D gene: -; clone size: -; V gene: TRBV6-5; J gene: TRBJ1-4; CDR3 protein: CASRGGRFEKLFF; CDR3 DNA: TGTGCCAGCCGGGGGGGGCGCTTTGAAAAACTGTTTTTT
D gene: -; clone size: -; V gene: TRBV6-5; J gene: TRBJ2-1; CDR3 protein: CASRDDRSSYNEQFF; CDR3 DNA: TGTGCCAGCAGGGACGACAGGAGCTCCTACAATGAGCAGTTCTTC
D gene: -; clone size: -; V gene: TRBV7-9; J gene: TRBJ1-2; CDR3 protein: CASSRPDSLYGYTF; CDR3 DNA: TGTGCCAGCAGCCGACCGGACAGCCTCTATGGCTACACCTTC
D gene: -; clone size: -; V gene: TRBV18; J gene: TRBJ1-4; CDR3 protein: CASFRATNEKLFF; CDR3 DNA: TGTGCCAGCTTTCGTGCAACTAATGAAAAACTGTTTTTT
D gene: -; clone size: few; V gene: TRBV5-4; J gene: TRBJ1-2; CDR3 protein: CASSPDGNYGYTF; CDR3 DNA: TGTGCCAGCAGCCCGGACGGTAACTATGGCTACACCTTC
D gene: TRBD2; clone size: -; V gene: TRBV5-4; J gene: TRBJ2-1; CDR3 protein: CASSLGTSGNNEQFF; CDR3 DNA: TGTGCCAGCAGCTTGGGGACTAGCGGCAACAATGAGCAGTTCTTC
D gene: TRBD1; clone size: -; V gene: TRBV5-6; J gene: TRBJ1-6; CDR3 protein: CASSRGTVLDSPLHF; CDR3 DNA: TGTGCCAGCAGCCGAGGGACAGTCCTTGATTCACCCCTCCACTTT
D gene: TRBD1; clone size: -; V gene: TRBV30; J gene: TRBJ1-5; CDR3 protein: CAWSNRGGQPQHF; CDR3 DNA: TGTGCCTGGAGCAACAGGGGAGGTCAGCCCCAGCATTTT